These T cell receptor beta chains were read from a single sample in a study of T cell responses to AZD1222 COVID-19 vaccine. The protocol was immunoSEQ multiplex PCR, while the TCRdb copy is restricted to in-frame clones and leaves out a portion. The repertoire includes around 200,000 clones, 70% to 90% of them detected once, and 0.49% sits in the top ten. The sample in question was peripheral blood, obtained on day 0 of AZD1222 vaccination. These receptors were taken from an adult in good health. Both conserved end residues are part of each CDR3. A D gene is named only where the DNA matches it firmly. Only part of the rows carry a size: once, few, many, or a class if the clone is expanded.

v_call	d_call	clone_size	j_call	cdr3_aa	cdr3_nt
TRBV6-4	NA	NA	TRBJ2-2	CASSDPGRSRENTGELFF	TGTGCCAGCAGTGACCCCGGACGGAGCAGGGAGAACACCGGGGAGCTGTTTTTT
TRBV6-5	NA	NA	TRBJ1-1	CASSRGRNTEAFF	TGTGCCAGCAGCCGGGGACGGAACACTGAAGCTTTCTTT
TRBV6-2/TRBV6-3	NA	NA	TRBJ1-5	CASSFDRTTLNQPQHF	TGTGCCAGCAGTTTCGACAGGACTACCCTTAATCAGCCCCAGCATTTT
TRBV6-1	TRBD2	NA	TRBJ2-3	CASSEAGAGGLLGTQYF	TGTGCCAGCAGTGAAGCGGGTGCGGGGGGGCTCTTGGGGACGCAGTATTTT
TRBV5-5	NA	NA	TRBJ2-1	CASSLGRDEQFF	TGTGCCAGCAGCTTGGGACGAGATGAGCAGTTCTTC
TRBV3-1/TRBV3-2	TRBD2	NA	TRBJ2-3	CASSQVSGTSGGLPADTQYF	TGTGCCAGCAGCCAAGTCTCCGGGACTAGCGGGGGCCTCCCGGCAGATACGCAGTATTTT
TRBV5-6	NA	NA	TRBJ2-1	CASSFTDYNEQFF	TGTGCCAGCAGTTTTACTGATTACAATGAGCAGTTCTTC
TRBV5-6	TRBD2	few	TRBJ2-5	CASSFGTSETQYF	TGTGCCAGCAGCTTTGGGACTAGTGAGACCCAGTACTTC
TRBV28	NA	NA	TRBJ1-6	CASRDSGAFNSPLHF	TGTGCCAGCAGGGACTCAGGGGCTTTCAATTCACCCCTCCACTTT
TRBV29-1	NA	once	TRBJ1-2	CSVELKGTLYGYTF	TGCAGCGTTGAACTGAAAGGGACACTCTATGGCTACACCTTC
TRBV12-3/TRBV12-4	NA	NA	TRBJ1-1	CASSIMTDTEAFF	TGTGCCAGCAGTATAATGACGGACACTGAAGCTTTCTTT
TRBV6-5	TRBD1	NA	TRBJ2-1	CASRVGTGTDNEQFF	TGTGCCAGCAGAGTCGGGACAGGGACGGACAATGAGCAGTTCTTC
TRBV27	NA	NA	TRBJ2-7	CASRSGLSSYEQYF	TGTGCCAGCAGGAGCGGCCTTAGCTCCTACGAGCAGTACTTC
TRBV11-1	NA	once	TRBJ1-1	CASSLDRGRGPEAFF	TGTGCCAGCAGCTTAGATCGTGGCAGGGGCCCTGAAGCTTTCTTT
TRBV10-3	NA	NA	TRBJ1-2	CAISELGQNYGYTF	TGTGCCATCAGTGAGTTGGGCCAGAACTATGGCTACACCTTC
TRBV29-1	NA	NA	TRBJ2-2	CSVEIGSGVITGELFF	TGCAGCGTTGAGATTGGGTCGGGGGTAATTACCGGGGAGCTGTTTTTT
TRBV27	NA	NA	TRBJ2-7	CASMADSYEQYF	TGTGCCAGCATGGCGGACTCCTACGAGCAGTACTTC
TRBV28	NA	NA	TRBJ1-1	CASRPLGHNMNTEAFF	TGTGCCAGCAGACCCTTGGGACACAACATGAACACTGAAGCTTTCTTT
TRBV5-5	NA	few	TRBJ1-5	CASSTGYNQPQHF	TGTGCCAGCAGCACAGGGTACAATCAGCCCCAGCATTTT
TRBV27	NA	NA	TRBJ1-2	CASSSAGAGENYGYTF	TGTGCCAGCAGTTCCGCAGGGGCAGGGGAAAACTATGGCTACACCTTC
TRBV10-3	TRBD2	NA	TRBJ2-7	CAIRTSGRAYEQYF	TGTGCCATCAGGACTAGCGGGAGGGCCTACGAGCAGTACTTC
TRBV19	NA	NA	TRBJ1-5	CASSIEGRRYSNQPQHF	TGTGCCAGTAGTATAGAAGGGAGGCGTTATAGCAATCAGCCCCAGCATTTT
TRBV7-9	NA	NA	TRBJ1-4	CASSLNSNEKLFF	TGTGCCAGCAGCTTAAACAGTAATGAAAAACTGTTTTTT
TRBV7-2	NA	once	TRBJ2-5	CASSLEEGRTATQYF	TGTGCCAGCAGCTTAGAGGAAGGAAGAACTGCTACCCAGTACTTC
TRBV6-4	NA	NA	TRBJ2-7	CASSVGEGYEQYF	TGTGCCAGCTCGGTCGGAGAGGGCTACGAGCAGTACTTC
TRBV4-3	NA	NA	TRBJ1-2	CASSPRGQDANYGYTF	TGCGCCAGCAGCCCTCGTGGGCAGGACGCTAACTATGGCTACACCTTC
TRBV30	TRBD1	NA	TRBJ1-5	CAWSDREDQPQHF	TGTGCCTGGAGCGACAGGGAGGATCAGCCCCAGCATTTT
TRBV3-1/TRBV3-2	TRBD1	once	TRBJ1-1	CASNRGQGAFRGNTEAFF	TGTGCCAGCAACCGAGGACAGGGGGCGTTTAGGGGGAACACTGAAGCTTTCTTT
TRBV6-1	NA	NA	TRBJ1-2	CASRENGRGANYGYTF	TGTGCCAGCAGAGAAAATGGGAGGGGCGCGAACTATGGCTACACCTTC
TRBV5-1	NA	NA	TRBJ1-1	CASSLAGRSRAFF	TGCGCCAGCAGCTTGGCTGGGCGTTCTCGAGCTTTCTTT
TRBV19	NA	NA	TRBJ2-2	CASSNKGQNTGELFF	TGTGCCAGTAGTAATAAGGGACAGAACACCGGGGAGCTGTTTTTT
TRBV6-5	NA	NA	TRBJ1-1	CASRIGRIVEAFF	TGTGCCAGCAGAATAGGACGGATAGTTGAAGCTTTCTTT
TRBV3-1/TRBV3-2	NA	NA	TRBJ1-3	CASSQNLGNTIYF	TGTGCCAGCAGCCAAAACCTGGGGAACACCATATATTTT
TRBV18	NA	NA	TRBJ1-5	CASSPGQTLNQPQHF	TGTGCCAGCTCACCGGGGCAGACACTCAATCAGCCCCAGCATTTT
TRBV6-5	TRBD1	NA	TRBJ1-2	CASRPRDRNGYTF	TGTGCCAGCAGGCCCCGGGACAGAAATGGCTACACCTTC